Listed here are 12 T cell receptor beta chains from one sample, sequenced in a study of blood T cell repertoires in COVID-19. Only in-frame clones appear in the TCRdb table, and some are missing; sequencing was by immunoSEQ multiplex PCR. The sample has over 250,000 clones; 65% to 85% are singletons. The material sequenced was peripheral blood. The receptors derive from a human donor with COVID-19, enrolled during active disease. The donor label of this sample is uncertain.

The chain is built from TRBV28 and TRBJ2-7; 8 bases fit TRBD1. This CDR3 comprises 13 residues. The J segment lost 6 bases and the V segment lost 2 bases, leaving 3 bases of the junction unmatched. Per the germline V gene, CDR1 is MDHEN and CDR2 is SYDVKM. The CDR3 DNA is TGTGCCAGCAGTTTAGGGCAGGGGGCCGAGCAGTACTTC. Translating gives CASSLGQGAEQYF. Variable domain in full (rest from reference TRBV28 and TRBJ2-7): DVKVTQSSRYLVKRTGEKVFLECVQDMDHENMFWYRQDPGLGLRLIYFSYDVKMKEKGDIPEGYSVSREKKERFSLILESASTNQTSMYLCASSLGQGAEQYFGPGTRLTVT.

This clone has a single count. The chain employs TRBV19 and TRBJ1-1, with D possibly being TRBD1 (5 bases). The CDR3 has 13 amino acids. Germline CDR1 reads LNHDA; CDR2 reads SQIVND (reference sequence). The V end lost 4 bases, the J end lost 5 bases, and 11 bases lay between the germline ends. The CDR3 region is CASSTPGGTEAFF. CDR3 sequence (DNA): TGTGCCAGTAGTACCCCCGGGGGAACTGAAGCTTTCTTT.

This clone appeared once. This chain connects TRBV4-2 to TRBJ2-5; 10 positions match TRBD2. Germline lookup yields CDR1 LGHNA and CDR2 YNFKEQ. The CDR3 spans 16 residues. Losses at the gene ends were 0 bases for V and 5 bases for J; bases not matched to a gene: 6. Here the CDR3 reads CASSQELAAGGETQYF. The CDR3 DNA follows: TGTGCCAGCAGCCAAGAGCTCGCAGCGGGAGGGGAGACCCAGTACTTC.

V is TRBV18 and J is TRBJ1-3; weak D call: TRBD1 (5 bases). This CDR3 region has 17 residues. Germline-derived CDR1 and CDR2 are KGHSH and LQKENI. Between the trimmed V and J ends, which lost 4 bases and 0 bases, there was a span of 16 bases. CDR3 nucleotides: TGTGCCAGCTCACTACAGGCCGGTCTCCCCTCTGGAAACACCATATATTTT. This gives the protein CASSLQAGLPSGNTIYF.

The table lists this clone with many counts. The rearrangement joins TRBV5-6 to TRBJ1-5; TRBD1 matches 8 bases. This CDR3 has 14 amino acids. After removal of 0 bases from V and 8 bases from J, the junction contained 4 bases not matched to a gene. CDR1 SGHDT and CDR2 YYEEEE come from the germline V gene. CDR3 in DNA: TGTGCCAGCAGCTTGGCAGGGGGCTATGAGCCCCAGCATTTT. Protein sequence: CASSLAGGYEPQHF.

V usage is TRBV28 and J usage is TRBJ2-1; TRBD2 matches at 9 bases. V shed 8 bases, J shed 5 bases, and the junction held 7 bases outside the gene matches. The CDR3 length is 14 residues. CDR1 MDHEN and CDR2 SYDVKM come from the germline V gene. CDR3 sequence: CASYSSGAHNEQFF. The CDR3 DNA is TGTGCCAGCTACTCTAGCGGGGCTCACAATGAGCAGTTCTTC.

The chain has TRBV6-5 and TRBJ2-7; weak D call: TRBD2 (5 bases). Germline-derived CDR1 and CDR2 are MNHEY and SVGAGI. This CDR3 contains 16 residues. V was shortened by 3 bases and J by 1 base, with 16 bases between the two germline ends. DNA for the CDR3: TGTGCCAGCAGTTATGGCTCACCTCCGGGATCCTACGAGCAGTACTTC. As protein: CASSYGSPPGSYEQYF.

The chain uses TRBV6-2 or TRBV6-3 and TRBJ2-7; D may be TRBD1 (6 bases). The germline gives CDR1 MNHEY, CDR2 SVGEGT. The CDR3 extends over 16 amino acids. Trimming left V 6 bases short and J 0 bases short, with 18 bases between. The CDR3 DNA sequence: TGTGCCAGCAGCTCAATCAGACAGGTCTCCTCCTACGAGCAGTACTTC. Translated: CASSSIRQVSSYEQYF.

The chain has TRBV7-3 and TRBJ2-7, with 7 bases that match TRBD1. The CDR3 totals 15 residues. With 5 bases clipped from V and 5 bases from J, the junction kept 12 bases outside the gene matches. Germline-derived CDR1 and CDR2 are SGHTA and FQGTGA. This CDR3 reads CASSERAGGLDEQYF. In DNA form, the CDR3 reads TGTGCCAGCAGCGAAAGGGCAGGGGGTTTGGACGAGCAGTACTTC.

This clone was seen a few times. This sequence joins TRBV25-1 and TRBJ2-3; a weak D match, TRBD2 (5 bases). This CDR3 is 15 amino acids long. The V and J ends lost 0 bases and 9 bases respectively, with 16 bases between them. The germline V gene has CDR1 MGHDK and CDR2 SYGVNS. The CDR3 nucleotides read TGTGCCAGCAGTGAATATAAGGGAGATGTGGAAACGCAGTATTTT. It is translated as CASSEYKGDVETQYF.

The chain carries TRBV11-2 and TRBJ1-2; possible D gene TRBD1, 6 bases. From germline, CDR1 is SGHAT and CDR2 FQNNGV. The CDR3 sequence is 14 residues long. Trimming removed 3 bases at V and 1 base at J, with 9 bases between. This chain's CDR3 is CASSLTGLNYGYTF. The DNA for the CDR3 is TGTGCCAGCAGCTTGACAGGCCTTAACTATGGCTACACCTTC.

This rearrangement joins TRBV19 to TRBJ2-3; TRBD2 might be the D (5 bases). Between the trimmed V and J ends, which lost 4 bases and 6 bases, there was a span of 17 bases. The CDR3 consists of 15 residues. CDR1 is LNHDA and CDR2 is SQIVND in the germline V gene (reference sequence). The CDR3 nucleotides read TGTGCCAGTAGTAGAGCGGCGAACCTCTGGGATACGCAGTATTTT. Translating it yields CASSRAANLWDTQYF.